The present T cell receptor delta chain was sequenced within a study of gamma-delta chains in newborns, infants, children. On the study more broadly: Microbial exposure reportedly drives polyclonal innate γδ T cell expansion after birth.

TCRdb repeated clone calling on the reads with CATT. The sample shows approximately 8,000 delta-chain clones, 1.5% to 2% of them seen only once. CDR1 and CDR2 from the germline V gene are GEAIGNYY and EKD. The CDR3 loop spans 19 amino acids. V shed 3 bases and J 0 bases; nucleotides not matched to a gene: 15. In its sample, this clone was seen a few times. TCRdb lists the protein of a much larger clone for this DNA, which differs at residue 5, so this is likely a read error; the protein given here is translated from the DNA itself. Sequenced input: blood. V and J are TRDV2 and TRDJ1, with 10 nucleotides matching TRDD3. The sequence was obtained from a child who was a newborn, infant or young child, either healthy, febrile or measles-vaccinated (not recorded which). This CDR3 is CACDAEYWGISSYTDKLIF. The CDR3 DNA reads TGTGCCTGTGACGCCGAATACTGGGGGATCTCCAGCTACACCGATAAACTCATCTTT.